This T cell receptor beta chain was identified during a study of cytomegalovirus exposure and HLA in healthy donors. Study-level points and caveats: Most sequenced TCRs were rare (though some public TCRs occurred in many donors). Among TCR beta chains, those listed as cytomegalovirus-associated numbered some 170.

These donors, healthy bone marrow donors, were studied. To note about this clone: Its antigen is unidentified.

The PCR used 60 Vbeta and 13 Jbeta primers. Per the original data handling: Some 11 million shared chains were among the about 80 million unique TCR beta chains that a later analysis counted. Assay used: immunoSEQ multiplex PCR; TCRdb lists only in-frame clones, some missing. V and J calls and clone size follow that table, whereas D and trimming were derived from the DNA. The profile shows fewer than 100,000 clones, over 75% of them singletons. Sequencing was done on a sample of PBMCs. This sequence was found in a male donor in good health and CMV-seropositive.

The CDR3 spells CASSRPGGNIQYF. The CDR3 DNA reads as TGTGCCAGTAGTCGGCCAGGGGGGAACATTCAGTACTTC. This sequence joins TRBV19 and TRBJ2-4; weak D call: TRBD1 (7 bases). The CDR3 length is 13 residues. Trimming took off 5 bases at V and 7 bases at J, with 12 bases between the two ends. The germline gives CDR1 LNHDA, CDR2 SQIVND (reference sequence).